Following are 9 T cell receptor beta chains from one sample sequenced in a study of blood T cell repertoires in COVID-19 (dated by TCRdb to 2019 to 2021). The library was generated by the immunoSEQ multiplex PCR assay. As stored in TCRdb, this immuneACCESS dataset retains in-frame rearrangements with V and J assigned. A fraction of the clones does not appear; measured against another copy, unresolved V genes explain less than half of the discrepancy, and the remainder lacks a known reason. Across this sample there are 200,000 or so clones, with 70% to 90% seen only once. The biggest ten clones account for about 0.95% of the sample. Input material: peripheral blood. Receptor source: a man aged 55 to 70 with COVID-19, enrolled during active disease.

This clone was seen only once. V and J are TRBV7-8 and TRBJ1-5, with D uncertain. The length of the CDR3 is 11 residues. The V and J ends lost 5 bases and 9 bases respectively, with 8 bases between them. The germline V gene has CDR1 SGHVS and CDR2 FQNEAQ. This chain's CDR3 is CASSLRGPQHF. The DNA for the CDR3 is TGTGCCAGCAGCCTGAGAGGGCCCCAGCATTTT.

This clone has only one observation. The rearrangement uses TRBV29-1 and TRBJ1-2; D possibly corresponds to TRBD1 (6 bases). With 7 bases removed from V and 9 bases from J, the gap between germline ends came to 30 bases. The germline V gene encodes CDR1 SQVTM and CDR2 ANQGSEA. The CDR3 loop spans 16 amino acids. CDR3 coding DNA: TGCAGCGGCGCGGATGGCCCCGGGACAAGGGGATCGAGCTACACCTTC. Protein product: CSGADGPGTRGSSYTF.

The chain joins TRBV10-2 to TRBJ1-1; D ambiguous. Germline V gives CDR1 WSHSY, CDR2 SAAADI. The CDR3 is made up of 17 amino acids. Trimming took 5 bases from V and 4 from J, leaving 23 bases between them. The CDR3, as DNA: TGCGCCAGCAGTCCCACCCCACAAGGCACGGGTAGCACTGAAGCTTTCTTT. Translated, it gives CASSPTPQGTGSTEAFF.

V and J are TRBV29-1 and TRBJ1-1, with TRBD1 matching over 8 bases. The CDR3 extends over 13 amino acids. Germline CDR1 SQVTM, CDR2 ANQGSEA. Unmatched junction bases numbered 2, after V lost 4 bases and J lost 1 base. In nucleotides, the CDR3 is TGCAGCGTTGGGACAGGGAGGAACACTGAAGCTTTCTTT. Its protein product is CSVGTGRNTEAFF.

About this clone: One end of the junction varies from germline; a read error may be responsible. In nucleotides, the CDR3 is TGTGCCACCTCTCCGGGACAGTCGAACACCGGGGAGCTGCTTTTT. Translated, it gives CATSPGQSNTGELLF. J is TRBJ2-2 and V is TRBV24-1; TRBD1 matches at 7 bases. The CDR3 covers 15 residues. Per the germline V gene, CDR1 is KGHDR and CDR2 is SFDVKD.

The chain has TRBV7-9 and TRBJ1-1, with unresolved D. The V gene lost 5 bases and the J gene lost 3 bases, with 13 bases spanning the gap. Germline assignment: CDR1 SEHNR and CDR2 FQNEAQ (reference sequence). The CDR3 is 14 residues long. CDR3 protein: CASSQASRDTEAFF. Written as DNA, the CDR3 is TGTGCCAGCAGCCAAGCCTCCCGGGACACTGAAGCTTTCTTT. The complete variable domain, with remaining parts taken from reference TRBV7-9 and TRBJ1-1, reads DTGVSQNPRHKITKRGQNVTFRCDPISEHNRLYWYRQTLGQGPEFLTYFQNEAQLEKSRLLSDRFSAERPKGSFSTLEIQRTEQGDSAMYLCASSQASRDTEAFFGQGTRLTVV.

The chain couples TRBV24-1 to TRBJ2-1; 10 bases map to TRBD2. Trimming cost V 3 bases and J 7 bases; bases outside gene matches: 8. CDR3 size: 16 residues. Germline CDR1 reads KGHDR; CDR2 reads SFDVKD. Written as DNA, the CDR3 is TGTGCCACCAGTGATCAGACTAGCGGGTTTATAAATGAGCAGTTCTTC. As protein: CATSDQTSGFINEQFF.

V and J are TRBV9 and TRBJ2-3, with unresolved D. The germline V gene encodes CDR1 SGDLS and CDR2 YYNGEE. CDR3 length: 15 residues. V was shortened by 0 bases and J by 0 bases, with 8 bases between the two germline ends. This CDR3 is CASSVDLTSTDTQYF. The CDR3 DNA sequence: TGTGCCAGCAGCGTAGACCTGACTAGCACAGATACGCAGTATTTT.

This rearrangement joins TRBV11-2 to TRBJ1-2, with 7 bases fitting TRBD1. Per germline, CDR1 SGHAT and CDR2 FQNNGV. The length of the CDR3 is 16 residues. Trimming at V came to 2 bases and at J to 4 bases, leaving 10 bases not matched to a gene. The DNA for the CDR3 is TGTGCCAGCAGCTTACGTCAGACAGGGACACTCTATGGCTACACCTTC. Translated, it gives CASSLRQTGTLYGYTF.